A single sample gave rise to the 20 T cell receptor beta chains below, sequenced in a study of T cells in Graves' hyperthyroidism and ophthalmopathy. Amplification of TCR beta CDR3 regions used RNA as the template. With the HTBI primer set, the TCR CDR3 went through a first round of RT-PCR. One entry per CDR3 protein, called by TCRdb with MiXCR from the multiplex PCR reads. Of some 580,000 distinct CDR3 sequences in the sample, approximately 16% are singletons; the top ten hold roughly 3.5%. The source material was blood. The source is a woman aged 40 to 50 with Graves' ophthalmopathy.

Notes on this clonotype: This may be a read error: a much more frequent sequence differs by one nucleotide. The chain couples TRBV7-2 to TRBJ2-1; TRBD2 agrees at 8 bases. The germline gives CDR1 SGHTA, CDR2 FQGNSA. CDR3 length: 15 residues. CDR3 amino acids: CASSLGSGGYNEQLF. CDR3 sequence (DNA): TGTGCCAGCAGCTTAGGGAGCGGGGGATACAATGAGCAGCTCTTC.

This clonotype was detected ten times or more. The chain uses TRBV28 and TRBJ2-7, with a tentative D call TRBD1 (6 bases). This CDR3 has 10 residues. V was shortened by 8 bases and J by 5 bases, with 7 bases between the two germline ends. Germline CDR1 reads MDHEN; CDR2 reads SYDVKM. CDR3 in amino acids: CASGGDEQYF. Here the CDR3 DNA reads TGTGCCAGCGGGGGCGACGAGCAGTACTTC.

V is TRBV29-1 and J is TRBJ1-2; 7 nucleotides agree with TRBD1. Germline lookup yields CDR1 SQVTM and CDR2 ANQGSEA. This CDR3 contains 12 residues. Germline trimming cut 4 bases from V and 5 bases from J; bases unmatched to any gene: 4. The CDR3 coding sequence is TGCAGCGTTGCCCAGGGGGAGTATGGCTACACCTTC. As protein: CSVAQGEYGYTF.

This clonotype was seen at least ten times. The chain has TRBV30 and TRBJ1-1, with a weak D call TRBD1 (6 bases). Trimming took off 3 bases at V and 5 bases at J, with 13 bases between the two ends. CDR1 is GTSNPN, CDR2 SVGIG, per germline (reference sequence). The CDR3 has 13 residues. CDR3 nucleotides: TGTGCCTGGAGGGGAGGGGGGCGGACTGAAGCTTTCTTT. Its translation: CAWRGGGRTEAFF.

In this sample, this clonotype turned up a few times. This sequence joins TRBV28 and TRBJ2-7, with D uncertain. The V gene lost 4 bases and the J gene lost 5 bases, with 3 bases spanning the gap. The length of the CDR3 is 10 residues. The germline V gene encodes CDR1 MDHEN and CDR2 SYDVKM. CDR3 residues: CASSSNEQYF. CDR3 nucleotide sequence: TGTGCCAGCAGTTCTAACGAGCAGTACTTC.

This clonotype has a handful of counts. The CDR3: CASSQQTGFGTEAFF. CDR3 DNA sequence: TGTGCCAGCAGCCAACAAACAGGGTTTGGCACTGAAGCTTTCTTT. This chain links TRBV11-2 with TRBJ1-1, with TRBD1 as a possible D gene (6 bases). This CDR3 is 15 amino acids long. Trimming took off 5 bases at V and 4 bases at J, with 17 bases between the two ends. In germline, CDR1 is SGHAT, CDR2 FQNNGV.

The rearrangement uses TRBV4-1 and TRBJ2-1; 11 nucleotides match TRBD2. The CDR3 contains 16 residues. The germline gives CDR1 MGHRA, CDR2 YSYEKL. The junction had 11 bases not matched to a gene; V was cut back by 5 bases and J by 8 bases. The CDR3 loop reads CASSASGRWGMDEQFF. The CDR3 nucleotides read TGCGCCAGCAGCGCTAGCGGGAGGTGGGGTATGGATGAGCAGTTCTTC.

This clonotype has at least ten counts. The chain uses TRBV7-2 and TRBJ1-5; the D is unclear. The CDR3 sequence is 12 residues long. Germline CDR1 is SGHTA and CDR2 is FQGNSA. Between the trimmed V and J ends, which lost 2 bases and 8 bases, there was a span of 7 bases. As DNA, the CDR3 is TGTGCCAGCAGCTTATTTGAAAAGCCCCAGCATTTT. Protein: CASSLFEKPQHF.

This clonotype was observed many times. CDR3: CASSLGLLESTDTQYF. For the CDR3, the DNA is TGTGCCAGCAGTTTAGGACTCCTGGAAAGCACAGATACGCAGTATTTT. This chain uses TRBV12-3 or TRBV12-4 with TRBJ2-3; D unresolved. V was trimmed by 1 base and J by 0 bases, leaving 11 bases between them. This CDR3 has 16 residues.

This clonotype was picked up one time. The chain carries TRBV18 and TRBJ1-1; D might be TRBD1 (6 bases). The CDR3 is 15 residues long. Trimming removed 0 bases at V and 4 bases at J, with 12 bases between. Germline CDR1 reads KGHSH; CDR2 reads LQKENI. CDR3: CASSPPGGASTEAFF. The CDR3 DNA follows: TGTGCCAGCTCACCACCGGGGGGCGCGAGCACTGAAGCTTTCTTT.

The V gene is TRBV20-1, the J gene TRBJ1-2; D is unclear. This CDR3 has 11 amino acids. Looked up from germline, CDR1 is DFQATT and CDR2 is SNEGSKA (reference sequence). V was clipped by 0 bases and J by 5 bases, with 4 bases between them. CDR3 DNA: TGCAGTGCTAGAGATGAGTATGGCTACACCTTC. Its translation is CSARDEYGYTF.

This chain connects TRBV12-3 or TRBV12-4 to TRBJ1-5, with 12 bases fitting TRBD1. Unmatched junction bases numbered 16, after V lost 7 bases and J lost 0 bases. The CDR3 spans 20 residues. Here the CDR3 DNA reads TGTGCCAGCACCAAATCCGGGACAGGGGGCGGGGGATATAGCAATCAGCCCCAGCATTTT. Translated, it gives CASTKSGTGGGGYSNQPQHF.

To note about this clonotype: A read error may produce the germline difference seen at one junction end. CDR3 residues: CGVDGGQETQYF. CDR3 bases: TGCGGCGTTGATGGGGGCCAAGAGACCCAGTACTTC. The chain is built from TRBV29-1 and TRBJ2-5; D may match TRBD1 or TRBD2 (5 bases each). CDR1 and CDR2 (germline): SQVTM, ANQGSEA. There are 12 residues in the CDR3. Complete variable domain (other parts from reference TRBV29-1 and TRBJ2-5): SAVISQKPSRDICQRGTSLTIQCQVDSQVTMMFWYRQQPGQSLTLIATANQGSEATYESGFVIDKFPISRPNLTFSTLTVSNMSPEDSSIYLCGVDGGQETQYFGPGTRLLVL.

Notes on this clonotype: Just one base apart from a much larger clone, this may be a read error. The chain uses TRBV10-3 and TRBJ2-1; 7 positions match TRBD1. The CDR3 contains 12 residues. CDR1 and CDR2 from the germline V gene are ENHRY and SYGVKD. CDR3 sequence reads: CAIATGYNEQSF. In DNA form, the CDR3 reads TGTGCCATAGCGACAGGGTACAATGAGCAGTCCTTC.

Note on this clonotype: A read error may explain this, as a much larger clone is one base away. The chain links TRBV28 to TRBJ2-7; TRBD1 aligns across 9 bases. This CDR3 is 15 amino acids long. The ends lost 6 bases at V and 3 bases at J; junction bases unmatched: 9. CDR1 is MDHEN, CDR2 SYDVKM, per germline. The CDR3 DNA is TGTGCCAGCAGCCTCCACGGGACAGGGATCTACGAGCAGTACTTC. This codes for CASSLHGTGIYEQYF.

This clonotype was observed at least ten times. The chain links TRBV28 to TRBJ2-7, with a possible D match to TRBD2 (7 bases). CDR1 and CDR2 from the germline V gene are MDHEN and SYDVKM. CDR3 length: 14 amino acids. Trimming removed 6 bases at V and 3 bases at J, with 15 bases between. The DNA of the CDR3 is TGTGCCAGCAGACAACAAGGGGGGGGCTACGAGCAGTACTTC. This gives the protein CASRQQGGGYEQYF.

This clonotype was seen at least ten times. This chain links TRBV11-2 with TRBJ2-3, with D perhaps given as TRBD1 or TRBD2 (5 bases each). V was trimmed by 6 bases and J by 7 bases, leaving 17 bases between them. CDR3 length: 14 amino acids. Germline V gene sequence: CDR1 SGHAT, CDR2 FQNNGV. The CDR3 reads CASRRGFRDNTQYF. CDR3 sequence (DNA): TGTGCCAGCAGAAGGGGATTTCGGGATAATACGCAGTATTTT.

This clonotype was observed at least ten times. The chain joins TRBV11-2 to TRBJ2-7, with D maybe TRBD1 (6 bases). Trimming took off 1 base at V and 6 bases at J, with 13 bases between the two ends. The CDR3 extends over 14 amino acids. From germline, CDR1 is SGHAT and CDR2 FQNNGV. CDR3 sequence (DNA): TGTGCCAGCAGCTTAGCCGACCAGGGGTTCGAGCAGTACTTC. Translated, it gives CASSLADQGFEQYF.

This clonotype came up many times. This chain connects TRBV2 to TRBJ2-3; 13 bases fit TRBD2. The CDR3 covers 18 residues. CDR1 is SNHLY and CDR2 is FYNNEI in the germline V gene. V shed 3 bases, J shed 4 bases, and the junction held 10 bases outside the gene matches. CDR3: CASSDRTSGRFPPDTQYF. The CDR3 nucleotides read TGTGCCAGCAGTGACCGGACTAGCGGGAGATTCCCCCCAGATACGCAGTATTTT.

This clonotype was seen a few times. The CDR3 sequence: CAWTSGIPDTQYF. The CDR3, as DNA: TGTGCCTGGACTAGCGGGATTCCAGATACGCAGTATTTT. The gene calls are TRBV30 and TRBJ2-3; 9 bases align to TRBD2. V trimming: 4 bases; J trimming: 4 bases; junction bases outside the gene matches: 3. CDR3 size: 13 residues. CDR1 is GTSNPN, CDR2 SVGIG, per germline (reference sequence). Supplemented by reference TRBV30 and TRBJ2-3, the full variable domain reads SQTIHQWPATLVQPVGSPLSLECTVEGTSNPNLYWYRQAAGRGLQLLFYSVGIGQISSEVPQNLSASRPQDRQFILSSKKLLLSDSGFYLCAWTSGIPDTQYFGPGTRLTVL.